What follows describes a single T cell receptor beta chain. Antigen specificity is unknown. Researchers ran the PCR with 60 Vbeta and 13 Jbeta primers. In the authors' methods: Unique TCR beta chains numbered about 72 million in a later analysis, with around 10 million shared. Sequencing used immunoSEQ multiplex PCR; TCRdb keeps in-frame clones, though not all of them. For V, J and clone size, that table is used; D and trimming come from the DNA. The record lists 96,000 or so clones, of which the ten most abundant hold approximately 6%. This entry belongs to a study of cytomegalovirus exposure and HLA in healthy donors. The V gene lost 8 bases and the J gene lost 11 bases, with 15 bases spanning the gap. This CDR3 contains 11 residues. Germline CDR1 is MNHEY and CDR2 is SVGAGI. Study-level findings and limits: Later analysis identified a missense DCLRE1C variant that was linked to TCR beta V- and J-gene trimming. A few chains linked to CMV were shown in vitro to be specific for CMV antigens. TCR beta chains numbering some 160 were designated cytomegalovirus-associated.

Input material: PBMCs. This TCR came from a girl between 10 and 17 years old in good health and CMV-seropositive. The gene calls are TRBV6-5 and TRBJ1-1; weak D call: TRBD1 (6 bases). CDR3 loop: CASVGGLRAFF. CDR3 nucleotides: TGTGCCAGCGTCGGGGGGCTCCGGGCTTTCTTT.